The clone carrying this T cell receptor beta chain was found once. Its antigen is not known. The protocol was immunoSEQ multiplex PCR, while the TCRdb copy is restricted to in-frame clones and leaves out a portion. The table includes under 15,000 clones, approximately 85% detected once. Trimming removed 6 bases from V and 5 bases from J, with 7 bases in between. From germline, CDR1 is LNHDA and CDR2 SQIVND (reference sequence). The CDR3 totals 11 residues. These data come from a study of tumor-infiltrating lymphocytes in localized non-small cell lung cancer. The wider study: Some samples were collected after neoadjuvant chemotherapy; smokers, never-smokers and several histologies were included. From each patient, both tumor and uninvolved lung, non-adjacent to tumor, were sampled. Study-level results: TCRbeta sequencing showed higher T cell infiltration in tumors than uninvolved lung.

The V call is TRBV19, the J call TRBJ2-5; D gene unclear. Sequencing was carried out using uninvolved lung tissue not adjacent to the tumor. The receptor's source is a human donor with non-small cell lung cancer. The CDR3 region has the DNA TGTGCCAGTAGGATTGGGGAGACCCAGTACTTC. Translated: CASRIGETQYF. Full variable domain (remainder filled in from reference TRBV19 and TRBJ2-5): DGGITQSPKYLFRKEGQNVTLSCEQNLNHDAMYWYRQDPGQGLRLIYYSQIVNDFQKGDIAEGYSVSREKKESFPLTVTSAQKNPTAFYLCASRIGETQYFGPGTRLLVL.